This T cell receptor beta chain was observed in a study of ipilimumab plus nivolumab after autologous stem cell transplantation. About the research overall: DLBCL patients had primary refractory or relapsed disease.

With respect to this clone: The antigen is not known.

Data came from immunoSEQ multiplex PCR; TCRdb stores just in-frame clones and leaves some out. This table holds tens of thousands of clones, 83% found once. Ipilimumab, 1 mg/kg, started 14 to 28 days after autologous transplant. Dosing: nivolumab 3 mg/kg IV, weeks 1, 4, 7, 10, then every two weeks to week 26. The CDR3 loop spans 14 amino acids. V was pared by 1 base and J by 8 bases, with 6 bases of the junction left unmatched. Germline assignment: CDR1 SGHNT and CDR2 YYREEE (reference sequence). General observations from the study: Authors suggest TCR repertoire, Treg phenotype and gut microbiota support further study.

Sequencing used PBMCs, obtained in a trial of ipilimumab plus nivolumab as post-transplant consolidation. The chain has TRBV5-4 and TRBJ1-2, with TRBD1 matching 9 bases. The origin of this receptor is a male donor with diffuse large B-cell lymphoma. CDR3 in amino acids: CASSLRDRVNGYTF. Here the CDR3 DNA reads TGTGCCAGCAGCTTGAGGGACAGGGTTAACGGCTACACCTTC.